This TCR beta chain was sequenced for a study of technical replicates of blood from several donors. From germline, CDR1 is SGHDN and CDR2 FVKESK. The CDR3 length is 16 residues. Trimming pared 0 bases from V and 2 bases from J, leaving 8 bases between. TCRdb's copy holds only in-frame clones and misses some; the assay was immunoSEQ multiplex PCR. The table lists 95,000 to 100,000 clones, more than 90% of them singletons. The chain couples TRBV14 to TRBJ2-6; D is possibly TRBD1 (6 bases). The clonotype was recovered from a human donor in good health. Material: T cells isolated from PBMCs. The CDR3 reads CASSQEWGPGANVLTF. Written as DNA, the CDR3 is TGTGCCAGCAGCCAAGAATGGGGGCCTGGGGCCAACGTCCTGACTTTC. Full variable domain (remainder filled in from reference TRBV14 and TRBJ2-6): EAGVTQFPSHSVIEKGQTVTLRCDPISGHDNLYWYRRVMGKEIKFLLHFVKESKQDESGMPNNRFLAERTGGTYSTLKVQPAELEDSGVYFCASSQEWGPGANVLTFGAGSRLTVL.